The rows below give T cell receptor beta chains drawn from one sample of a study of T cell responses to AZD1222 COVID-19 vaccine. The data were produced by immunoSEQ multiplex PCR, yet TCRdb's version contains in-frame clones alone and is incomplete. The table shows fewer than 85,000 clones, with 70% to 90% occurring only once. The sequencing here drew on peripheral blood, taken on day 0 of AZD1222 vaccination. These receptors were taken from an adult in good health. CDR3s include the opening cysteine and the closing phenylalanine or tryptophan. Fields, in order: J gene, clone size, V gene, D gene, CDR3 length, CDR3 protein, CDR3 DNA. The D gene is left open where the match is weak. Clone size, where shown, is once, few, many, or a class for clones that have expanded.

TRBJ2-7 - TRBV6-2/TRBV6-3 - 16 CASSHQEVVYSYEQYF TGTGCCAGCAGCCACCAGGAGGTCGTATACTCCTACGAGCAGTACTTC
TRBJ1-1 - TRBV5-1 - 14 CASSLAVRNTEAFF TGCGCCAGCAGCTTGGCCGTTCGGAACACTGAAGCTTTCTTT
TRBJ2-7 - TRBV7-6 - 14 CASSVEGAPYEQYF TGTGCCAGCAGCGTGGAAGGAGCCCCCTACGAGCAGTACTTC
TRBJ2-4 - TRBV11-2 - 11 CASVQGSIQYF TGTGCCAGCGTACAGGGCTCCATTCAGTACTTC
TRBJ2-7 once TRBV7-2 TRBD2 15 CASSLAASGSHEQYF TGTGCCAGCAGCCTTGCTGCTAGCGGGAGTCACGAGCAGTACTTC
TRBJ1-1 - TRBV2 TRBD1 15 CASKRQGLENTEAFF TGTGCCAGCAAGCGACAGGGGCTGGAGAACACTGAAGCTTTCTTT
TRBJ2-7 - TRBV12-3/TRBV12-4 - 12 CASSFSQNEQYF TGTGCCAGCAGTTTTAGTCAGAACGAGCAGTACTTC
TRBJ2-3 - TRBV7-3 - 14 CASSSGLRTDTQYF TGTGCCAGCAGCTCGGGACTTCGCACAGATACGCAGTATTTT
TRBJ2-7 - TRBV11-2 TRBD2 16 CASSLVSGGNSYEQYF TGTGCCAGCAGCTTAGTGAGCGGGGGGAACTCCTACGAGCAGTACTTC
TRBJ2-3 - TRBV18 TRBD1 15 CASSANQGATDTQYF TGTGCCAGCTCGGCGAATCAGGGGGCGACAGATACGCAGTATTTT
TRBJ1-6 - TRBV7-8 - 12 CASSPYGSPLHF TGTGCCAGCAGCCCATACGGTTCACCCCTCCACTTT
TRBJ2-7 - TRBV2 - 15 CASSDFAVSSYEQYF TGTGCCAGCAGTGATTTTGCGGTAAGCTCCTACGAGCAGTACTTC
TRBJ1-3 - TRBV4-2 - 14 CASSSVGPGNTIYF TGTGCCAGCAGCTCAGTGGGACCTGGAAACACCATATATTTT
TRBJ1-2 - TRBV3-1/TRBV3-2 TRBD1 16 CASSPYTGQASYGYTF TGTGCCAGCAGCCCCTACACTGGACAGGCCTCCTATGGCTACACCTTC
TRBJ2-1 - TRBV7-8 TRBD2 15 CASSLGGRFYNEQFF TGTGCCAGCAGCTTAGGCGGGAGATTCTACAATGAGCAGTTCTTC
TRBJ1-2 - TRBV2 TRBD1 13 CARQGVPNYGYTF TGTGCCAGACAGGGGGTTCCTAACTATGGCTACACCTTC
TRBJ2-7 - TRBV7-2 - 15 CASSLAPSPGYEQYF TGTGCCAGCAGCTTAGCCCCTTCACCCGGCTACGAGCAGTACTTC
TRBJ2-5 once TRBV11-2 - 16 CASSLDGSTSSETQYF TGTGCCAGCAGCTTGGACGGATCGACTTCATCTGAGACCCAGTACTTC
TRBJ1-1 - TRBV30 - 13 CAWSLQGNTEAFF TGTGCCTGGAGTTTGCAGGGGAACACTGAAGCTTTCTTT
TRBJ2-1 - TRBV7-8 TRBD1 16 CASTSPGGISYNEQFF TGTGCCAGCACCTCCCCAGGGGGTATCTCCTACAATGAGCAGTTCTTC
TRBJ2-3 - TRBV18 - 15 CASSPPTGPQDTQYF TGTGCCAGCTCACCACCTACAGGTCCACAAGATACGCAGTATTTT
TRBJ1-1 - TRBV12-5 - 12 CASGLGPTEAFF TGTGCTAGTGGTTTGGGTCCCACTGAAGCTTTCTTT